Listed here are 11 T cell receptor delta chains from one sample, sequenced in a study of Vδ1+ human thymocytes (dated by TCRdb to about 2018). This sample was sequenced with an Illumina MiSeq. RNA extraction was performed with the RNeasy mini kit, and reverse transcription was done with Superscript III. CDR3 amplicons were generated by multiplex PCR with pooled V-gene forward primers and a constant-region reverse primer carrying Illumina adaptor overhangs. TCRdb recomputed clones from the public reads with CATT; identical DNA rows were then combined. This sample holds more than 25,000 delta-chain clones; 7.4% were observed only once. The ten biggest clones cover more than 0.9% of the sample. What these receptors recognize is not known. Study-wide conclusions, independent of this receptor: The thymic TRG and TRD repertoires appeared highly polyclonal, with Gaussian CDR3 length distributions, in contrast to the oligoclonal repertoires of peripheral blood.

The source material was Vdelta1+ gamma-delta thymocytes from the thymus. The sample's cell subset or site, from its label and the paper: FACS-sorted CD3+ TCRalphabeta- TCRVdelta1+ TCRVdelta2- thymocytes. Receptor source: a girl under two years old who had congenital heart surgery.

Only a few counts were recorded for this clone. The J gene is TRDJ1, the V gene TRDV1; D not resolved. Germline V CDR1 and CDR2: TSWWSYY, QGS. This CDR3 region has 11 residues. Trimming pared 9 bases from V and 4 bases from J, leaving 9 bases between. The CDR3 bases are TGTGCTCTGTCCCGGGGCGATAAACTCATCTTT. It encodes CALSRGDKLIF.

V usage is TRDV1 and J usage is TRDJ1, with 7 bases lining up with TRDD3. Per the germline V gene, CDR1 is TSWWSYY and CDR2 is QGS. This CDR3 has 18 residues. V lost 0 bases to trimming and J lost 8 bases; unmatched junction nucleotides: 18. The CDR3 is CALGELVRPTRGITKLIF. The CDR3 nucleotides are TGTGCTCTTGGGGAACTAGTTCGGCCTACCCGGGGGATTACAAAACTCATCTTT.

The V gene is TRDV1, the J gene TRDJ1; the D gene is possibly TRDD2 (8 bases). This CDR3 comprises 22 residues. Germline loops: CDR1 TSWWSYY, CDR2 QGS. Trimming cost V 3 bases and J 0 bases, with 32 bases left between them. CDR3 residues: CALGEDIGLPRLGEAYTDKLIF. CDR3 nucleotide sequence: TGTGCTCTTGGGGAGGATATAGGCCTTCCTAGATTGGGGGAAGCGTACACCGATAAACTCATCTTT.

This clone has more than one count but fewer than ten. The V call is TRDV1, the J call TRDJ1, with TRDD3 as a possible D gene (5 bases). CDR1 is TSWWSYY, CDR2 QGS, per germline. CDR3 size: 18 residues. V dropped 0 bases and J dropped 0 bases, with 17 bases sitting between them. Here the CDR3 DNA reads TGTGCTCTTGGGGAACTGAGTTTGGGGCCAAGCAACACCGATAAACTCATCTTT. It encodes CALGELSLGPSNTDKLIF.

The chain couples TRDV1 to TRDJ1, with 7 bases aligning to TRDD3. V lost 4 bases, J lost 7 bases, and 21 bases stayed unmatched. The CDR3 covers 18 residues. Germline V lookup: CDR1 TSWWSYY, CDR2 QGS. CDR3 residues: CALGVRSCSWGKPSKLIF. The CDR3 DNA is TGTGCTCTTGGGGTAAGGAGTTGCAGTTGGGGGAAACCCTCTAAACTCATCTTT.

The J gene is TRDJ1, the V gene TRDV1; D is undetermined. Per germline, CDR1 TSWWSYY and CDR2 QGS. The V gene lost 2 bases and the J gene lost 7 bases, with 26 bases spanning the gap. This CDR3 has 18 amino acids. As DNA, the CDR3 is TGTGCTCTTGGGGAAAGGGCCGTTGGTACGGTGTCGTTAGGTAAACTCATCTTT. The encoded protein is CALGERAVGTVSLGKLIF.

The chain uses TRDV1 and TRDJ1, with 8 bases identical to TRDD3. There are 23 residues in the CDR3. V dropped 3 bases and J dropped 0; count of bases not matched to a gene: 27. Germline CDR1 reads TSWWSYY; CDR2 reads QGS. The CDR3 region has the DNA TGTGCTCTTGGGGACGTCGGTTGGAAGAACAGACTGGGGGGACCTACGTACACCGATAAACTCATCTTT. As protein: CALGDVGWKNRLGGPTYTDKLIF.

This clone was detected only a few times. The gene calls are TRDV1 and TRDJ1; 10 bases map to TRDD3. Germline V gives CDR1 TSWWSYY, CDR2 QGS. Trimming took 4 bases from V and 0 from J; bases not matched to a gene: 17. The CDR3 covers 20 residues. The CDR3 bases are TGTGCTCTTGGGGTTCTACTTCCTACTGGGGGATTCCCGTACACCGATAAACTCATCTTT. Translated, it gives CALGVLLPTGGFPYTDKLIF.

This clone was detected a few times. The chain is built from TRDV1 and TRDJ1, with a tentative D call TRDD3 (6 bases). The CDR3 is 14 residues long. V was pared by 3 bases and J by 8 bases, with 16 bases between. The germline V gene encodes CDR1 TSWWSYY and CDR2 QGS. The CDR3 DNA reads as TGTGCTCTTGGGGACTGGGGCCCCCGAGCGAAACTCATCTTT. Residues: CALGDWGPRAKLIF.

In this sample, this clone turned up a few times. The V gene is TRDV2, the J gene TRDJ3, with 8 bases that match TRDD3. Germline V CDR1 and CDR2: GEAIGNYY, EKD. The length of the CDR3 is 22 residues. Unmatched junction bases numbered 16, after V lost 0 bases and J lost 1 base. DNA of the CDR3: TGTGCCTGTGACACCTTACTGGGGGTCCCCCCCGATGTATCCTGGGACACCCGACAGATGTTTTTC. As protein: CACDTLLGVPPDVSWDTRQMFF.

This clone was observed a handful of times. The chain couples TRDV1 to TRDJ1; tentative D call: TRDD3 (9 bases). The germline V gene encodes CDR1 TSWWSYY and CDR2 QGS. The V and J ends lost 9 bases and 2 bases respectively, with 25 bases between them. The CDR3 covers 17 residues. CDR3 sequence reads: CALSFLAGGIQTDKLIF. The DNA for the CDR3 is TGTGCTCTCTCCTTCCTAGCCGGGGGGATACAGACCGATAAACTCATCTTT.